This entry lists 12 T cell receptor beta chains sequenced from one sample in a study of CD8+CD57+ T cells in acquired aplastic anemia. Genomic DNA templated the TCR beta VDJ and CDR3 profiling. TCRdb processed the reads anew with MiXCR; each CDR3 protein has one entry. The sample records fewer than 200,000 distinct CDR3 sequences, just under 65% being singletons. The sequencing sample was made of sorted CD4+, CD8+, or CD8+CD57+ T cells (not recorded which) from PBMCs. All receptors derive from a human donor in good health.

The chain employs TRBV25-1 and TRBJ2-3; 8 bases map to TRBD1. From germline, CDR1 is MGHDK and CDR2 SYGVNS. This CDR3 contains 17 residues. Trimming at V came to 5 bases and at J to 2 bases, leaving 12 bases not matched to a gene. CDR3 protein: CASSPGGGFGVTDTQYF. DNA for the CDR3: TGTGCCAGCAGTCCAGGGGGCGGTTTCGGGGTCACAGATACGCAGTATTTT.

This clonotype was found a few times. The rearrangement uses TRBV20-1 and TRBJ1-6; 7 bases match TRBD1. Germline values: CDR1 DFQATT, CDR2 SNEGSKA (reference sequence). J was trimmed by 4 bases and V by 6 bases; bases with no gene match: 6. This CDR3 has 14 amino acids. Here the CDR3 DNA reads TGCAGTGCCCTGGGACAGTCGTATAATTCACCCCTCCACTTT. Protein sequence: CSALGQSYNSPLHF.

Points on this clonotype: A much larger clone lies one base from this, so it may be a read error. The DNA of the CDR3 is TGCGCCAGCAGCGGAATAACAGGGGTCTCCTACAATAAGCAGTTCTTC. It yields the protein CASSGITGVSYNKQFF. This chain uses TRBV5-1 with TRBJ2-1, with 7 bases identical to TRBD1. This CDR3 is 16 amino acids long. Germline CDR1 is SGHRS and CDR2 is YFSETQ.

This clonotype was recorded at least ten times. J is TRBJ2-5 and V is TRBV2; D remains ambiguous. The germline V and J ends were trimmed by 1 base and 0 bases, with 12 bases remaining between them. Germline lookup yields CDR1 SNHLY and CDR2 FYNNEI. The CDR3 is 16 amino acids. This CDR3 is CASSEGGPLYQETQYF. DNA for the CDR3: TGTGCCAGCAGTGAAGGTGGGCCCCTGTACCAAGAGACCCAGTACTTC.

This clonotype occurred once. The chain recombines TRBV10-3 with TRBJ1-1; 7 nucleotides match TRBD1. CDR3 length: 14 amino acids. With V trimmed by 5 bases and J by 3 bases, 6 bases remained unmatched. Germline lookup yields CDR1 ENHRY and CDR2 SYGVKD. This CDR3 is CAISLTGRDTEAFF. In DNA, the CDR3 is TGTGCCATCAGTCTGACAGGGAGGGACACTGAAGCTTTCTTT.

This rearrangement joins TRBV7-3 to TRBJ2-7; D remains unclear. V was clipped by 3 bases and J by 0 bases, with 12 bases between them. Germline CDR1 and CDR2: SGHTA and FQGTGA. The CDR3 is made up of 15 amino acids. The CDR3 bases are TGTGCCAGCAGCTTTGGACGGGTGAGCTCCTACGAGCAGTACTTC. Translating gives CASSFGRVSSYEQYF. The whole variable domain, filled in from reference TRBV7-3 and TRBJ2-7, reads GAGVSQTPSNKVTEKGKYVELRCDPISGHTALYWYRQSLGQGPEFLIYFQGTGAADDSGLPNDRFFAVRPEGSVSTLKIQRTERGDSAVYLCASSFGRVSSYEQYFGPGTRLTVT.

The chain employs TRBV7-3 and TRBJ1-2; possibly TRBD1 for D (5 bases). Germline CDR1 and CDR2: SGHTA and FQGTGA. The CDR3 runs 15 residues. V was pared by 5 bases and J by 4 bases, with 17 bases between. The CDR3 sequence is CASSLEWGLFYGYTF. CDR3 DNA sequence: TGTGCCAGCAGCCTAGAGTGGGGCTTATTCTATGGCTACACCTTC.

The chain couples TRBV10-3 to TRBJ2-1; D gene uncertain. CDR1 is ENHRY and CDR2 is SYGVKD in the germline V gene. This CDR3 comprises 12 residues. The ends were cut back, 10 bases at V and 4 bases at J, with 11 bases in the middle. The CDR3: CATLDGYNEQFF. The DNA of the CDR3 is TGTGCCACCTTAGACGGATACAATGAGCAGTTCTTC.

This clonotype appeared a few times. The chain couples TRBV7-9 to TRBJ1-1; D not resolved. The CDR3 runs 12 residues. The V gene's germline CDR1 is SEHNR and CDR2 FQNEAQ (reference sequence). V gave up 3 bases and J gave up 3 bases, with 5 bases separating them. The CDR3 nucleotides read TGTGCCAGCAGCTTCGACCACACTGAAGCTTTCTTT. This encodes CASSFDHTEAFF.

This rearrangement joins TRBV27 to TRBJ1-6, with D perhaps TRBD1 (5 bases). The ends were cut back, 3 bases at V and 0 bases at J, with 6 bases in the middle. The germline V gene has CDR1 MNHEY and CDR2 SMNVEV (reference sequence). CDR3 length: 15 residues. CDR3 region: CASSFGGSYNSPLHF. CDR3 nucleotides: TGTGCCAGCAGTTTCGGGGGCTCCTATAATTCACCCCTCCACTTT.

In nucleotides, the CDR3 is TGTGCCAGCAATCAACTAGGGGGGATAACAGATACGCAGTATTTT. It translates to CASNQLGGITDTQYF. V and J are TRBV2 and TRBJ2-3, with D perhaps given as TRBD1 or TRBD2 (6 bases each). V lost 7 bases and J 3 bases, leaving 17 bases between the germline ends. CDR3 size: 15 residues. CDR1 and CDR2 from the germline V gene are SNHLY and FYNNEI. The full variable domain, rest sourced from reference TRBV2 and TRBJ2-3, is EPEVTQTPSHQVTQMGQEVILRCVPISNHLYFYWYRQILGQKVEFLVSFYNNEISEKSEIFDDQFSVERPDGSNFTLKIRSTKLEDSAMYFCASNQLGGITDTQYFGPGTRLTVL.

The chain uses TRBV5-4 and TRBJ1-2; D is undetermined. The CDR3 consists of 15 residues. The V end lost 1 base, the J end lost 5 bases, and 15 bases lay between the germline ends. Germline CDR1 SGHNT, CDR2 YYREEE (reference sequence). The CDR3 DNA follows: TGTGCCAGCAGCTTGAACCAGCCAAGCTCTTATGGCTACACCTTC. Translated: CASSLNQPSSYGYTF.